This TCR beta chain was sequenced in a study of CD4 and CD8 cells across lung adenocarcinoma regions. About this clonotype itself: Since a much larger clone is just one base distant, this may be a read error.

TCRdb recomputed calls from the PCR reads with MiXCR, one row per CDR3 protein. The sample holds about 11,000 distinct CDR3 sequences, approximately 50% seen once. Germline loops: CDR1 MNHNS, CDR2 SASEGT. The J segment lost 10 bases and the V segment lost 2 bases, leaving 11 bases of the junction unmatched. The CDR3 extends over 15 amino acids. Source material: CD8+ T cells from the center of a lung tumor. V usage is TRBV6-1 and J usage is TRBJ2-1, with 7 bases that match TRBD1. The origin of this receptor is a female donor with lung adenocarcinoma. The CD4 and CD8 labels of this study may be unreliable. CDR3 in amino acids: CASSERTGGSYEQFF. In DNA form, the CDR3 reads TGTGCCAGCAGTGAACGGACAGGCGGTTCCTACGAGCAGTTCTTC.